This T cell receptor (beta chain) was obtained from a study of cytomegalovirus exposure and HLA in healthy donors. Study overall: Roughly 86 million unique TCRs from HLA-typed donors made up an early data release. Study-level findings and limits: Rarity characterized most TCR sequences, yet some public TCRs appeared in many donors. The classifier was said to identify cytomegalovirus status with high specificity and sensitivity. As a later analysis showed, a missense DCLRE1C variant was linked to trimming of TCR beta V- and J-genes.

Primers for the PCR totalled 60 Vbeta and 13 Jbeta. Sequencing was performed with immunoSEQ multiplex PCR; in TCRdb, only in-frame clones are kept and a portion is missing. The sample shows some 130,000 clones, 77% of them seen only once. A note on this clone: Its cognate antigen is unknown.

This CDR3 has 15 amino acids. Germline loops: CDR1 GTSNPN, CDR2 SVGIG (reference sequence). V dropped 0 bases and J dropped 2 bases, with 11 bases sitting between them. The rearrangement joins TRBV30 to TRBJ1-5; D ambiguous. The clonotype was recovered from a man younger than 40 in good health and CMV-seronegative. The sequenced sample consisted of PBMCs. In nucleotides, the CDR3 is TGTGCCTGGAGTGTGGCCGGGATCCGCAATCAGCCCCAGCATTTT. This codes for CAWSVAGIRNQPQHF.